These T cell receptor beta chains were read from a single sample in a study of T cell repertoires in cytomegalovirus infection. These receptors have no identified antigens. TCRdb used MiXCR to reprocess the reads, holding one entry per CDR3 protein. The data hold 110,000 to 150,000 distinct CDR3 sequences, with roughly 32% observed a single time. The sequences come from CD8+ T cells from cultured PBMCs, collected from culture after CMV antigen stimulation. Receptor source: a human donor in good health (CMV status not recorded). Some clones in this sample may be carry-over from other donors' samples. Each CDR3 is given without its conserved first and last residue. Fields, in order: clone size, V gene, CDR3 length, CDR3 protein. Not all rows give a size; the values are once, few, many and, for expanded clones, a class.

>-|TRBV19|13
ASSLRTGTSTEAF
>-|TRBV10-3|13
AISDRDSSGNTIY
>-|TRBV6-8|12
ASREPVHQETQY
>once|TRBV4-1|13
ASSQDGTSFDTQY
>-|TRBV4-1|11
ASSPFTSDEQF
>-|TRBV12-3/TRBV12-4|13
ASSLVSSSGNEQF
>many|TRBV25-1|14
ASSPARGVVNTEAF
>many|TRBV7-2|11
ASSQESGNTIY
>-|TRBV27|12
ASSAGGSNQPQH
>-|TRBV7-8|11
ASSPLPVYEQY
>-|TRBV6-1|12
ASSTPGYNSPLH
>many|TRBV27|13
ASSPGQGGNQPQH
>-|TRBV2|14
ASSDPGRVSNQPQH
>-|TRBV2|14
ASSEWAAGSAKKLF
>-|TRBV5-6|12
ASSQGVLNTEAF
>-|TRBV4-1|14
ASSQDPEEGWETQY
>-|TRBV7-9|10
ASSLAGGGPF
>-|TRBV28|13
ASSSPDRVHHEQY
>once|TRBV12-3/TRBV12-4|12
ASSLGASTYEQY
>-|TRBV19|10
ASSITADTQY
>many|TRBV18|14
ASSPLRVRSNQPQH
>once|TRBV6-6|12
ASSHPPSAYEQY
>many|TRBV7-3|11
ASSLLTGAEAF
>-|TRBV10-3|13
AISESSFIRNEQF
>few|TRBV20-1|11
SASSGVYTEAF
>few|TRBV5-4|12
ASNIQGVNREQY
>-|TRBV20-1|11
SASGGGGTEAF
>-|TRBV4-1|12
ASSQDPFADTQY
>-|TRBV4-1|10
ASSQGKSEAF
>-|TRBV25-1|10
ASSERAYEQY
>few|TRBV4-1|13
ASSHARGRNQPQH
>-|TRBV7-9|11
ASSLGVIYEQY
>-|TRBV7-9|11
ASSFTSEETQY
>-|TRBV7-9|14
ASSLVGGFGTGELS
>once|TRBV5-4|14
ASSSEIAVVRDTQY
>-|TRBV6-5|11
ASSYSNTYGYT
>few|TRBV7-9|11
ASSLASGGEQY
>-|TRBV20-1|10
SAKQGYNEQF
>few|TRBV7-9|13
ASSFGQGTNYGYT
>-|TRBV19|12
ASSPWSGSTEAF